The 7 T cell receptor beta chains below come from one sample, sequenced in a study of response to subunit inactivated influenza vaccine. Each CDR3 protein gets one entry after TCRdb re-called the RT-PCR reads with MiXCR. This sample has under 200,000 distinct CDR3 sequences, with about 11% found just once. The specimen comprised non-naive T cells sorted from PBMCs, sampled 40 to 50 days after vaccination. These TCRs come from a man between 45 and 60 years old who received an inactivated influenza vaccine.

There are a few counts of this clonotype. The chain links TRBV10-3 to TRBJ1-2; 7 nucleotides align to TRBD1. The germline CDR1 and CDR2 sequences are ENHRY and SYGVKD. This CDR3 comprises 13 residues. V gave up 1 base and J gave up 8 bases; unmatched junction bases: 4. The CDR3 region is CAISEWDSRGYTF. CDR3 DNA sequence: TGTGCCATCAGTGAGTGGGACAGCCGCGGCTACACCTTC.

The V and J genes are TRBV7-2 and TRBJ2-5; D is ambiguous. From germline, CDR1 is SGHTA and CDR2 FQGNSA. This CDR3 has 13 amino acids. The germline V and J ends were trimmed by 2 bases and 4 bases, with 8 bases remaining between them. CDR3 in DNA: TGTGCCAGCAGCTTAAACCTTGTAGAGACCCAGTACTTC. Encoded protein: CASSLNLVETQYF.

V usage is TRBV5-1 and J usage is TRBJ2-1; D remains unclear. This CDR3 is built from 16 residues. Trimming took off 4 bases at V and 8 bases at J, with 22 bases between the two ends. From germline, CDR1 is SGHRS and CDR2 YFSETQ. The CDR3 region is CASSQMWPAAIYEQFF. The DNA for the CDR3 is TGCGCCAGCAGCCAGATGTGGCCCGCCGCGATCTATGAGCAGTTCTTC.

The chain joins TRBV20-1 to TRBJ2-3; D gene uncertain. CDR1 is DFQATT, CDR2 SNEGSKA, per germline (reference sequence). This CDR3 comprises 10 residues. Trimming removed 6 bases from V and 7 bases from J, with 8 bases in between. In DNA form, the CDR3 reads TGCAGTGCCGTGGGGAATACGCAGTATTTT. Its translation: CSAVGNTQYF.

This clonotype showed up many times. The chain employs TRBV5-1 and TRBJ2-1, with a possible D match to TRBD1 (6 bases). Germline V CDR1 and CDR2: SGHRS, YFSETQ. The CDR3 runs to 15 residues. Trimming stripped 1 base from V and 5 bases from J, with 13 bases between. The CDR3: CASSLSGQIHNEQFF. CDR3 bases: TGCGCCAGCAGCTTGAGCGGACAGATCCACAATGAGCAGTTCTTC.

The chain recombines TRBV5-4 with TRBJ1-1; D might be TRBD1 (5 bases). Per the germline V gene, CDR1 is SGHNT and CDR2 is YYREEE (reference sequence). The CDR3 is 16 amino acids. V lost 4 bases, J lost 1 base, and 17 bases lay in between. As DNA, the CDR3 is TGTGCCAGCAGCCGGACACCTCCTAAGAAGAACACTGAAGCTTTCTTT. It is translated as CASSRTPPKKNTEAFF.

The chain recombines TRBV6-2 or TRBV6-3 with TRBJ1-2; D possibly corresponds to TRBD1 (6 bases). Germline CDR1 is MNHEY and CDR2 is SVGEGT. V lost 2 bases to trimming and J lost 5 bases, with 12 bases between them. The length of the CDR3 is 14 residues. CDR3 amino acids: CASSYDWGQYGYTF. In DNA, the CDR3 is TGTGCCAGCAGTTACGACTGGGGGCAATATGGCTACACCTTC.